The 3 T cell receptor beta chains below all came from one sample that was sequenced in a study of T cells in Graves' hyperthyroidism and ophthalmopathy. TCR beta CDR3 region amplification was performed from RNA transcripts. HTBI primers were the set used in a first-round RT-PCR of the TCR CDR3. One entry per CDR3 protein, called by TCRdb with MiXCR from the multiplex PCR reads. The data show around 350,000 distinct CDR3 sequences, about 15% seen once. The sequencing input was blood. Receptor source: a woman aged 25 to 39 with Graves' ophthalmopathy.

There are many counts of this clonotype. V gene TRBV7-8 combines with J gene TRBJ1-4; 7 bases align to TRBD1. With 3 bases clipped from V and 3 bases from J, the junction kept 10 bases outside the gene matches. Germline V gene data show CDR1 as SGHVS and CDR2 as FQNEAQ. The CDR3 length is 17 residues. CDR3 protein: CASSLGLTGTANEKLFF. In DNA, the CDR3 is TGTGCCAGCAGCTTGGGCCTTACCGGGACAGCTAATGAAAAACTGTTTTTT. Supplemented by reference TRBV7-8 and TRBJ1-4, the full variable domain reads GAGVSQSPRYKVAKRGQDVALRCDPISGHVSLFWYQQALGQGPEFLTYFQNEAQLDKSGLPSDRFFAERPEGSVSTLKIQRTQQEDSAVYLCASSLGLTGTANEKLFFGSGTQLSVL.

This clonotype has just a few counts. The chain is built from TRBV12-3 or TRBV12-4 and TRBJ2-1; 10 bases agree with TRBD2. CDR3 size: 15 residues. V lost 2 bases and J lost 9; bases outside the gene matches: 7. Here the CDR3 reads CASSLLAGDPSEQFF. CDR3 DNA sequence: TGTGCCAGCAGTTTACTAGCGGGGGACCCCAGTGAGCAGTTCTTC.

As for this clonotype: Since a much larger clone is just one base distant, this may be a read error. The CDR3: CASSRNDGTGELFF. In DNA form, the CDR3 reads TGTGCCAGCAGCCGTAATGATGGGACCGGGGAGCTGTTTTTT. The V and J genes are TRBV28 and TRBJ2-2, with D unresolved. Between the trimmed V and J ends, which lost 6 bases and 5 bases, there was a span of 13 bases. Germline values: CDR1 MDHEN, CDR2 SYDVKM. There are 14 residues in the CDR3.